Listed below are T cell receptor beta chains from one sample, sequenced in a study of T cell repertoires in cytomegalovirus infection. TCRdb processed the reads anew with MiXCR; each CDR3 protein has one entry. Of about 450,000 distinct CDR3 sequences in the sample, approximately 31% were seen once. The sample taken for sequencing was PBMCs. These receptors all come from a human donor in good health (CMV status not recorded). Some clones in this sample may be carry-over from other donors' samples. CDR3s include the opening cysteine and the closing phenylalanine or tryptophan.

TRBV6-5 | CASSYSTGLAARNEQFF
TRBV7-2 | CASSFTGAVGNEQFF
TRBV2 | CASSKGANTGELFF
TRBV5-1 | CASSLSASGAGQPQHF
TRBV12-3/TRBV12-4 | CASSLALGTGNTIYF
TRBV12-5 | CASAESDRAYEQYF
TRBV7-2 | CASSLEGALTGGSQPQHF
TRBV12-3/TRBV12-4 | CASSLAQGGDTEDFF
TRBV19 | CASRNGTGNQPQHF
TRBV7-2 | CASSYWGRTVNTIYF